Listed below are T cell receptor beta chains from one sample, sequenced in a study of early T cells in non-severe SARS-CoV-2 infection. TCRdb re-analysed the 5' RACE reads in MiXCR, keeping a single row per CDR3 protein. The sample lists 60,000 to 70,000 distinct CDR3 sequences; about 6% were seen once. The sequencing here drew on whole blood, taken at baseline. These receptors all stem from an adult who was a healthcare worker with PCR-confirmed SARS-CoV-2 infection or an uninfected control (not recorded which). CDR3s include the opening cysteine and the closing phenylalanine or tryptophan. The D gene is left open where the match is weak. The listing skips clone size in some rows; elsewhere it reads once, few, many or a size class.

J: TRBJ2-7; size: many; D: TRBD1; V: TRBV15; DNA: TGTGCCACCAGCAGCAGGGGGCTATACGAGCAGTACTTC; CDR3: CATSSRGLYEQYF
J: TRBJ2-2; size: many; D: .; V: TRBV29-1; DNA: TGCAGCGCTGCGTGGGGATCCGGGGAGCTGTTTTTT; CDR3: CSAAWGSGELFF
J: TRBJ2-7; size: .; D: .; V: TRBV5-5; DNA: TGTGCCAGCAGCTTGACAGTATCCTACGAGCAGTACTTC; CDR3: CASSLTVSYEQYF
J: TRBJ1-5; size: many; D: TRBD1; V: TRBV19; DNA: TGTGCCAGTAGTGCTGGACAGGGCAATCAGCCCCAGCATTTT; CDR3: CASSAGQGNQPQHF
J: TRBJ2-7; size: .; D: TRBD1; V: TRBV6-2/TRBV6-3; DNA: TGTGCCAGCAGTCCCGGGACAGGGGGCTCTAGAGCGGACGAGCAGTACTTC; CDR3: CASSPGTGGSRADEQYF
J: TRBJ1-3; size: many; D: .; V: TRBV28; DNA: TGTGCCAGCAGTCTCAAGGCTAGCTCTGGAAACACCATATATTTT; CDR3: CASSLKASSGNTIYF
J: TRBJ1-2; size: many; D: .; V: TRBV6-5; DNA: TGTGCCAGCAGTCTCACCTCAGTAAAAGAACCGTGGAACTATGGCTACACCTTC; CDR3: CASSLTSVKEPWNYGYTF
J: TRBJ2-7; size: .; D: TRBD2; V: TRBV3-1; DNA: TGTGCCAGCAGTTTACTAGCGGGAGTACACGAGCAGTACTTC; CDR3: CASSLLAGVHEQYF
J: TRBJ2-3; size: few; D: TRBD1; V: TRBV5-1; DNA: TGCGCCAGCAGGTCGACAGGGGGCACAGATACGCAGTATTTT; CDR3: CASRSTGGTDTQYF
J: TRBJ2-1; size: many; D: TRBD2; V: TRBV5-1; DNA: TGCGCCAGCAGACCTAGCGGGGCCTACAATGAGCAGTTCTTC; CDR3: CASRPSGAYNEQFF
J: TRBJ2-3; size: .; D: .; V: TRBV18; DNA: TGTGCCAGCTCACCAGAAGATACGCAGTATTTT; CDR3: CASSPEDTQYF
J: TRBJ2-7; size: .; D: TRBD2; V: TRBV4-1; DNA: TGCGCCAGCAGCCAGACTAGCGGGAGGCTTACCTACGAGCAGTACTTC; CDR3: CASSQTSGRLTYEQYF
J: TRBJ2-5; size: many; D: .; V: TRBV3-1; DNA: TGTGCCAGCAGCCCCGGACCCATGGCGGGCCAAGAGACCCAGTACTTC; CDR3: CASSPGPMAGQETQYF
J: TRBJ2-3; size: .; D: TRBD1; V: TRBV29-1; DNA: TGCAGCGGCGGACAGGGGGGAGATACGAAGTATTTT; CDR3: CSGGQGGDTKYF
J: TRBJ2-6; size: .; D: TRBD2; V: TRBV4-1; DNA: TGCGCCAGCAGCCCGCCCGGACTAGCGGTCTCTGGGGCCAACGTCCTGACTTTC; CDR3: CASSPPGLAVSGANVLTF
J: TRBJ1-6; size: few; D: .; V: TRBV27; DNA: TGTGCCAGCAGTTTGCAGGGGAGTAATTCACCCCTCCACTTT; CDR3: CASSLQGSNSPLHF
J: TRBJ2-1; size: many; D: .; V: TRBV28; DNA: TGTGCCAGCAGTTTACTAGAGAGCTCCTACAATGAGCAGTTCTTC; CDR3: CASSLLESSYNEQFF
J: TRBJ2-1; size: few; D: .; V: TRBV12-5; DNA: TGTGCTAGTGGTTTGCCGCGGCCCAATGAGCAGTTCTTC; CDR3: CASGLPRPNEQFF
J: TRBJ2-3; size: many; D: .; V: TRBV7-9; DNA: TGTGCCAGCAGCCCCTCTCCGGCACATACGCAGTATTTT; CDR3: CASSPSPAHTQYF
J: TRBJ1-2; size: .; D: .; V: TRBV28; DNA: TGTGCCAGCAGAACAGGCGGAGTGGGCTATGGCTACACCTTC; CDR3: CASRTGGVGYGYTF
J: TRBJ2-3; size: .; D: TRBD2; V: TRBV2; DNA: TGTGCCAGCACCACCGGGGCTAGCGGAACAGATACGCAGTATTTT; CDR3: CASTTGASGTDTQYF
J: TRBJ2-7; size: many; D: .; V: TRBV11-2; DNA: TGTGCCAGCAGCTTTACACGCGATCGCGAGCAGTACTTC; CDR3: CASSFTRDREQYF
J: TRBJ1-1; size: .; D: .; V: TRBV24-1; DNA: TGTGCCACCAGTGCCCCGGGGAACACTGAAGCTTTCTTT; CDR3: CATSAPGNTEAFF
J: TRBJ2-4; size: many; D: .; V: TRBV4-2; DNA: TGTGCCAGCAGCCAAGATTTAGGGCTAGCCAAAAACATTCAGTACTTC; CDR3: CASSQDLGLAKNIQYF
J: TRBJ2-7; size: many; D: .; V: TRBV18; DNA: TGTGCCAGCTCACCAGGAGGGAGTGAGCAGTACTTC; CDR3: CASSPGGSEQYF
J: TRBJ2-7; size: many; D: TRBD2; V: TRBV5-4; DNA: TGTGCCAGCAGCTCCGCGAGACTAGCGGGTTCCTACGAGCAGTACTTC; CDR3: CASSSARLAGSYEQYF
J: TRBJ1-1; size: many; D: .; V: TRBV20-1; DNA: TGCAGTGCTAGAGAGAGGCTCCAGGTTGACGCTGAAGCTTTCTTT; CDR3: CSARERLQVDAEAFF
J: TRBJ2-1; size: few; D: TRBD1; V: TRBV7-9; DNA: TGTGCCAGCAGCTTAGATTCCGGGACAGGGCAGTTCTTC; CDR3: CASSLDSGTGQFF
J: TRBJ2-4; size: many; D: .; V: TRBV29-1; DNA: TGCAGCGTTCGGAGGGGTGTGCAAAACATTCAGTACTTC; CDR3: CSVRRGVQNIQYF
J: TRBJ1-1; size: many; D: .; V: TRBV6-6; DNA: TGTGCCAGCAGATTGGACAGCAGGAACACTGAAGCTTTCTTT; CDR3: CASRLDSRNTEAFF
J: TRBJ1-1; size: many; D: TRBD1; V: TRBV28; DNA: TGTGCCAGCAGGAAAACCGGGACAGGGAACACTGAAGCTTTCTTT; CDR3: CASRKTGTGNTEAFF
J: TRBJ1-1; size: few; D: TRBD1; V: TRBV11-2; DNA: TGTGCCAGCAGCTTAGCAGGGGGCAGGGAAGCTTTCTTT; CDR3: CASSLAGGREAFF
J: TRBJ1-6; size: many; D: .; V: TRBV28; DNA: TGTGCCAGCAGGACAGGCAATAATTCACCCCTCCACTTT; CDR3: CASRTGNNSPLHF